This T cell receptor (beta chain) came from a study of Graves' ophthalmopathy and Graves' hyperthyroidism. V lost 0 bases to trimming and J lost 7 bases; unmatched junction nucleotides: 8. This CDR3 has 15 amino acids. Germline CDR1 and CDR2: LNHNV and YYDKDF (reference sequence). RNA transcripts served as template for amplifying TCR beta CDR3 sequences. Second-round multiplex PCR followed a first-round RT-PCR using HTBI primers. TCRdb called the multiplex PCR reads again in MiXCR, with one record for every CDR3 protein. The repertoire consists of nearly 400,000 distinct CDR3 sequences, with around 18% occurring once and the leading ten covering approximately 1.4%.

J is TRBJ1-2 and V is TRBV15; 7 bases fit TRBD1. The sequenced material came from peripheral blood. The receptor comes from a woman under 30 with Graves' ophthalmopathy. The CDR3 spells CATSRDRTGVGGYTF. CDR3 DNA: TGTGCCACCAGCAGAGATCGCACAGGGGTCGGTGGCTACACCTTC.